These 3 T cell receptor beta chains were sequenced from one sample in a study of blood T cell repertoires in COVID-19. Clones were sequenced by immunoSEQ multiplex PCR, and TCRdb holds only the in-frame ones, with some missing. Among roughly 240,000 clones, approximately 89% were seen once, and the ten largest hold 2.5%. Sequencing input: PBMCs or T cells enriched from blood (not recorded which). The origin of the receptors is a woman aged 40 to 50 with acute COVID-19.

The rearrangement joins TRBV7-2 to TRBJ1-2; D is unresolved. CDR3 size: 14 residues. V shed 5 bases and J shed 4 bases, with 14 bases lying between them. Looked up from germline, CDR1 is SGHTA and CDR2 is FQGNSA. The CDR3 reads CASSPPGALYGYTF. The DNA for the CDR3 is TGTGCCAGCAGCCCCCCGGGAGCTCTCTATGGCTACACCTTC.

In the case of this clone: The same CDR3 is also encoded by other DNA sequences in this sample. V and J are TRBV5-1 and TRBJ1-5, with TRBD1 identical over 7 bases. The CDR3 totals 14 residues. Looked up from germline, CDR1 is SGHRS and CDR2 is YFSETQ. Germline trimming cut 4 bases from V and 4 bases from J; bases unmatched to any gene: 5. CDR3 region: CASSPGTANQPQHF. CDR3 nucleotide sequence: TGCGCCAGCAGCCCAGGGACAGCAAATCAGCCCCAGCATTTT. Using reference TRBV5-1 and TRBJ1-5 for the parts outside the CDR3, the full variable domain is KAGVTQTPRYLIKTRGQQVTLSCSPISGHRSVSWYQQTPGQGLQFLFEYFSETQRNKGNFPGRFSGRQFSNSRSEMNVSTLELGDSALYLCASSPGTANQPQHFGDGTRLSIL.

The rearrangement links TRBV5-1 to TRBJ2-7, with 7 bases matching TRBD1. The CDR3 runs 14 residues. V lost 4 bases and J lost 7; bases outside the gene matches: 11. CDR1 SGHRS and CDR2 YFSETQ come from the germline V gene. The CDR3: CASSRDSSVREQYV. In DNA, the CDR3 is TGCGCCAGCAGCCGGGACAGTTCCGTGAGGGAGCAGTACGTC.